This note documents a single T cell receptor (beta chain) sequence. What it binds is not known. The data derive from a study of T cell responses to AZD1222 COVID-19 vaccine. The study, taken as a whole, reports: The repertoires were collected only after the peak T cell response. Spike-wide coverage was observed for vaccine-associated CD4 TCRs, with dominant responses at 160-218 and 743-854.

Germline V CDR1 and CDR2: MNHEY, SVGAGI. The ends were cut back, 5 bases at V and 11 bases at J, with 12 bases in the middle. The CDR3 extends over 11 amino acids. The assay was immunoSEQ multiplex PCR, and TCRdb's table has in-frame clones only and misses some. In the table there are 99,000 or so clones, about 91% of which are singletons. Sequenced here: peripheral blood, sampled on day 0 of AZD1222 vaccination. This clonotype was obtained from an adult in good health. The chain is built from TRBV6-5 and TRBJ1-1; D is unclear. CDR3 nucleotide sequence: TGTGCCAGCAGTCCCTCGAGGGAGGCTTTCTTT. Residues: CASSPSREAFF.